This T cell receptor beta chain was sequenced in a study of T cells expressing NK-cell markers. Making the TCR beta cDNA relied on 5'RACE template switching with UMIs. TCRdb reprocessed the 5' RACE reads, keeping one entry per CDR3 protein, no DNA. The sample table includes approximately 150,000 distinct CDR3 sequences. The CDR3 is 14 residues long. The germline V gene encodes CDR1 SQVTM and CDR2 ANQGSEA. Sequenced input: blood T cells: a sorted CD56 or NKG2C T cell subset, CD4+ or CD8+ T cells, or bulk PBMC T cells (not recorded which). This chain links TRBV29-1 with TRBJ2-3; TCRdb picks TRBD2, but there is no DNA to check that call. This sequence originates from a man aged 18 to 30 in good health. This chain's CDR3 is CSVPGTSSTDTQYF.